This paragraph covers one TCR beta chain sequence. The data were obtained in a study of blood T cells in healthy people across ages. A second about 6 to 12 cycle PCR used barcoded and J-beta primers. TCRdb used MiXCR to reprocess the 5' RACE reads, holding one entry per CDR3 protein. The sample holds more than 800,000 distinct CDR3 sequences, roughly 26% seen once. The TCR comes from a woman older than 75 in good health. Sequencing was done on a sample of blood.

CDR3 sequence reads: CASSANRGDTEAFF. In DNA form, the CDR3 reads TGTGCCAGCAGCGCAAACAGGGGGGACACTGAAGCTTTCTTT. The chain has TRBV13 and TRBJ1-1; TRBD1 matches at 8 bases. From germline, CDR1 is PRHDT and CDR2 FYEKMQ (reference sequence). This CDR3 is built from 14 residues. The V gene end was trimmed by 5 bases and the J gene end by 3 bases; junction bases not matched to a gene: 5.